This T cell receptor (beta chain) was identified in a study of shared clonotypes between healthy human individuals. Study overall: CD4 naive cells filled three plates per donor, CD4 memory three, CD8 naive two and CD8 memory one.

Some clones are missing from TCRdb's copy, which holds only in-frame ones; the method was immunoSEQ multiplex PCR. The data contain about 330,000 clones, less than 85% of them seen just once; the ten biggest clones take up 10% to 13%. The CDR3 runs 16 residues. Germline V gives CDR1 SGHTA, CDR2 FQGNSA. Trimming at V came to 5 bases and at J to 6 bases, leaving 9 bases not matched to a gene. The specimen was memory CD4+ T cells sorted from blood. Indicated subset: CD45RA-negative fraction. V is TRBV7-2 and J is TRBJ2-1; 11 bases are shared with TRBD2. This clonotype was obtained from a man aged 25 to 45 in good health. Here the CDR3 reads CASSPPRTSGRNEQFF. For the CDR3, the DNA is TGTGCCAGCAGCCCACCCCGGACTAGCGGGCGCAATGAGCAGTTCTTC.